The TCR beta chain described here comes from a study of T cells in Graves' hyperthyroidism and ophthalmopathy. This clonotype has at least ten counts. Trimming removed 0 bases at V and 0 bases at J, with 5 bases between. The CDR3 is 15 residues long. Per the germline V gene, CDR1 is KGHDR and CDR2 is SFDVKD. RNA transcripts provided the source from which TCR beta CDR3 regions were amplified. Researchers ran a first-round RT-PCR on the TCR CDR3 using the HTBI primer set. TCRdb reanalysed the multiplex PCR reads using MiXCR and keeps one entry per CDR3 protein. Of roughly 840,000 distinct CDR3 sequences listed, more than 30% are singletons.

Specimen: blood. The TCR originated in a man in his late teens or twenties with Graves' hyperthyroidism. The chain uses TRBV24-1 and TRBJ1-5; D is undetermined. CDR3 sequence: CATSDLRDSNQPQHF. The CDR3 nucleotides read TGTGCCACCAGTGATTTGCGGGATAGCAATCAGCCCCAGCATTTT.